The 29 T cell receptor beta chains in this list originate from one sample, sequenced in a study of T cell responses to AZD1222 COVID-19 vaccine. Assay: immunoSEQ multiplex PCR; the TCRdb copy retains only in-frame clones and omits some. The table records approximately 130,000 clones, roughly 85% of them present only once. This specimen consisted of peripheral blood, obtained 28 days after the second dose of the MenACWY control vaccine. These receptors were taken from an adult who received the MenACWY meningococcal vaccine as a control.

This chain links TRBV18 with TRBJ2-3; D is ambiguous. The V and J ends lost 3 bases and 2 bases respectively, with 15 bases between them. The CDR3 length is 16 residues. CDR1 KGHSH and CDR2 LQKENI come from the germline V gene. The CDR3: CASSPYSSLATDTQYF. CDR3 DNA: TGTGCCAGCTCACCTTATTCGAGCCTGGCCACAGATACGCAGTATTTT. Drawing the rest from reference TRBV18 and TRBJ2-3, the complete variable domain is NAGVMQNPRHLVRRRGQEARLRCSPMKGHSHVYWYRQLPEEGLKFMVYLQKENIIDESGMPKERFSAEFPKEGPSILRIQQVVRGDSAAYFCASSPYSSLATDTQYFGPGTRLTVL.

V is TRBV5-1 and J is TRBJ1-2, with D possibly TRBD1 on 5 matching bases. Per germline, CDR1 SGHRS and CDR2 YFSETQ. The CDR3 has 15 residues. With 3 bases removed from V and 3 bases from J, the gap between germline ends came to 15 bases. The CDR3 sequence: CASSSGRGVHYGYTF. The DNA for the CDR3 is TGCGCCAGCAGCTCCGGGCGGGGGGTCCACTATGGCTACACCTTC.

The sample holds one count of this clone. The chain uses TRBV2 and TRBJ2-2; TRBD2 agrees at 8 bases. Germline assignment: CDR1 SNHLY and CDR2 FYNNEI. After removal of 7 bases from V and 3 bases from J, the junction contained 7 bases not matched to a gene. The CDR3 has 15 amino acids. DNA of the CDR3: TGTGCCAGCAATCCGACTAGCGTGGACACCGGGGAGCTGTTTTTT. This codes for CASNPTSVDTGELFF.

V and J are TRBV19 and TRBJ2-7; D unclear. The CDR3 extends over 13 amino acids. Trimming shortened V by 1 base and J by 5 bases, and 9 bases separated the two germline ends. Germline lookup yields CDR1 LNHDA and CDR2 SQIVND (reference sequence). CDR3 amino acids: CASSIGRLHEQYV. CDR3 DNA: TGTGCCAGTAGTATAGGCAGGCTCCACGAGCAGTACGTC.

The rearrangement links TRBV12-2 to TRBJ1-1. TRBV12-2 is reported as a pseudogene. This CDR3 has 15 residues. The CDR3 bases are TGTGCAAGTCGCTCACACTATGGGGAAAACACTGAAGCTTTCTTT. It is translated as CASRSHYGENTEAFF.

The J gene is TRBJ2-6, the V gene TRBV29-1; 8 positions match TRBD1. Looked up from germline, CDR1 is SQVTM and CDR2 is ANQGSEA. J was trimmed by 4 bases and V by 4 bases; bases with no gene match: 9. The CDR3 contains 16 residues. The CDR3 loop reads CSVGSPTGVGANVLTF. The CDR3 DNA follows: TGCAGCGTTGGTTCCCCGACAGGGGTCGGGGCCAACGTCCTGACTTTC.

The chain uses TRBV7-8 and TRBJ2-7, with D perhaps matching TRBD1 (6 bases). V was trimmed by 3 bases and J by 0 bases, leaving 9 bases between them. CDR3 length: 14 residues. Germline V gene sequence: CDR1 SGHVS, CDR2 FQNEAQ. The CDR3 is CASSLTGSSYEQYV. CDR3 nucleotide sequence: TGTGCCAGCAGCTTGACAGGCAGCTCCTACGAGCAGTACGTC.

This chain joins TRBV11-1 and TRBJ2-1, with 8 bases aligning to TRBD1. Trimming removed 8 bases from V and 7 bases from J; junction bases left unmatched: 10. The CDR3 is 14 residues long. CDR1 SGHAT and CDR2 FQDESV come from the germline V gene (reference sequence). CDR3 protein: CASGRTGNKNEQFF. The CDR3 DNA sequence: TGTGCCAGCGGTAGGACAGGGAATAAGAATGAGCAGTTCTTC.

The rearrangement uses TRBV5-1 and TRBJ1-2; D perhaps matches TRBD1 (6 bases). Germline loops: CDR1 SGHRS, CDR2 YFSETQ. V gave up 4 bases and J gave up 3 bases, with 10 bases separating them. This CDR3 region has 13 residues. The CDR3 protein is CASSKGQDYGYTF. The CDR3 region has the DNA TGCGCCAGCAGCAAGGGACAAGACTATGGCTACACCTTC.

The chain uses TRBV4-3 and TRBJ2-1, with TRBD2 matching 12 bases. This CDR3 has 16 amino acids. Germline assignment: CDR1 LGHNA and CDR2 YSLEER. V lost 1 base to trimming and J lost 8 bases; unmatched junction nucleotides: 6. CDR3 sequence reads: CASSQAQLAGGDEQFF. The CDR3 coding sequence is TGCGCCAGCAGCCAAGCGCAACTAGCGGGAGGTGATGAGCAGTTCTTC.

The chain combines TRBV30 with TRBJ1-5; D is perhaps TRBD1 (6 bases). The CDR3 loop spans 13 amino acids. Germline V gives CDR1 GTSNPN, CDR2 SVGIG (reference sequence). V lost 3 bases to trimming and J lost 5 bases, with 11 bases between them. The CDR3 loop reads CAWSPAGDQPQHF. For the CDR3, the DNA is TGTGCCTGGAGCCCAGCAGGGGATCAGCCCCAGCATTTT.

The V gene is TRBV9, the J gene TRBJ1-6, with D maybe TRBD1 (6 bases). This CDR3 region has 15 residues. Germline CDR1 SGDLS, CDR2 YYNGEE. Trimming stripped 3 bases from V and 6 bases from J, with 13 bases between. As DNA, the CDR3 is TGTGCCAGCAGCGGAGGAACAGGGACTAATTCACCCCTCCACTTT. This encodes CASSGGTGTNSPLHF.

The genes are TRBV24-1 and TRBJ2-1; TRBD2 aligns across 12 bases. The J segment lost 14 bases and the V segment lost 1 base, leaving 5 bases of the junction unmatched. This CDR3 has 14 residues. In germline, CDR1 is KGHDR, CDR2 SFDVKD. The DNA for the CDR3 is TGTGCCACCAGTGATTTTCGCCTAGCGGGAGGGGAGTTCTTC. It encodes CATSDFRLAGGEFF.

This clone was seen only once. The chain has TRBV29-1 and TRBJ1-1; D is unresolved. This CDR3 is built from 12 residues. Germline CDR1 reads SQVTM; CDR2 reads ANQGSEA. V was cut by 7 bases and J by 0 bases, with 9 bases left in between. CDR3 in amino acids: CSGIGMNTEAFF. The CDR3 nucleotides read TGCAGCGGGATAGGGATGAACACTGAAGCTTTCTTT.

The rearrangement uses TRBV28 and TRBJ1-5; TRBD1 is a possible D gene (5 bases). In germline, CDR1 is MDHEN, CDR2 SYDVKM. The V end was cut by 6 bases, the J end by 2 bases, with 20 bases between. This CDR3 is 17 amino acids long. The chain's CDR3 is CASRDWRGLAGNQPQHF. CDR3 DNA: TGTGCCAGCAGGGACTGGAGGGGACTAGCGGGCAATCAGCCCCAGCATTTT.

This chain uses TRBV9 with TRBJ1-2; 7 positions agree with TRBD1. The trim removed 4 bases at V and 5 bases at J, leaving 8 bases unmatched. Germline loops: CDR1 SGDLS, CDR2 YYNGEE. The CDR3 totals 14 residues. The CDR3 here is CASSLPGQKYGYTF. CDR3 nucleotides: TGTGCCAGCAGCCTACCGGGACAGAAATATGGCTACACCTTC.

The J gene is TRBJ1-1, the V gene TRBV7-2; TRBD1 is a possible D gene (5 bases). CDR1 is SGHTA, CDR2 FQGNSA, per germline. Trimming took 5 bases from V and 2 from J, leaving 15 bases between them. The CDR3 is 15 residues long. CDR3 coding DNA: TGTGCCAGCAGCGCCGTAGGCGGGGGAAACACTGAAGCTTTCTTT. As protein: CASSAVGGGNTEAFF.

As to this clone: Distinct nucleotide sequences in the sample also encode this CDR3. Here the CDR3 DNA reads TGTGCCAGCAGCCAAGTGGCTGGAAACACCATATATTTT. Its translation is CASSQVAGNTIYF. This chain links TRBV3-1 (or the pseudogene TRBV3-2) with TRBJ1-3; D gene ambiguous. CDR1 LGHDT and CDR2 YNNKEL come from the germline V gene (reference sequence). Trimming cost V 1 base and J 2 bases, with 3 bases left between them. The CDR3 spans 13 residues.

The genes are TRBV19 and TRBJ1-1, with 7 bases aligning to TRBD1. The ends lost 5 bases at V and 4 bases at J; junction bases unmatched: 10. CDR1 and CDR2 from the germline V gene are LNHDA and SQIVND (reference sequence). The CDR3 consists of 15 residues. DNA for the CDR3: TGTGCCAGTAGTCCAGCGACAGGGCGGAGCACTGAAGCTTTCTTT. It yields the protein CASSPATGRSTEAFF.

This rearrangement joins TRBV27 to TRBJ2-1; 8 nucleotides align to TRBD2. V lost 4 bases to trimming and J lost 7 bases; unmatched junction nucleotides: 18. Germline V gene sequence: CDR1 MNHEY, CDR2 SMNVEV (reference sequence). The CDR3 has 18 amino acids. The CDR3 spells CASSSFPLPAGEANEQFF. CDR3 in DNA: TGTGCCAGCAGTTCATTCCCTCTCCCAGCGGGGGAGGCGAATGAGCAGTTCTTC.

The chain combines TRBV20-1 with TRBJ1-3; perhaps TRBD1 as D (5 bases). V was trimmed by 3 bases and J by 3 bases, leaving 15 bases between them. The CDR3 runs to 15 residues. The germline gives CDR1 DFQATT, CDR2 SNEGSKA (reference sequence). CDR3 region: CSASGAREFGNTIYF. CDR3 DNA: TGCAGTGCTAGTGGAGCCAGGGAATTTGGAAACACCATATATTTT.

The V gene is TRBV9, the J gene TRBJ1-1; 7 bases map to TRBD1. This CDR3 comprises 15 residues. Per the germline V gene, CDR1 is SGDLS and CDR2 is YYNGEE. J lost 0 bases, V lost 3 bases, and 5 bases had no gene match. The CDR3 loop is CASSAAGTVNTEAFF. The CDR3, as DNA: TGTGCCAGCAGCGCGGCCGGGACAGTGAACACTGAAGCTTTCTTT.

The genes are TRBV14 and TRBJ2-2; 9 positions agree with TRBD1. The CDR3 is 21 amino acids. The ends lost 8 bases at V and 1 base at J; junction bases unmatched: 23. The germline CDR1 and CDR2 sequences are SGHDN and FVKESK. CDR3 nucleotide sequence: TGTGCCAGCGTACCAGGGTATATGGCGGGGACAGGGTCGTGGAACACCGGGGAGCTGTTTTTT. Translating gives CASVPGYMAGTGSWNTGELFF. The full variable domain, its missing parts supplied by reference TRBV14 and TRBJ2-2, is EAGVTQFPSHSVIEKGQTVTLRCDPISGHDNLYWYRRVMGKEIKFLLHFVKESKQDESGMPNNRFLAERTGGTYSTLKVQPAELEDSGVYFCASVPGYMAGTGSWNTGELFFGEGSRLTVL.

V and J are TRBV7-2 and TRBJ2-1, with TRBD2 matching 8 bases. Germline values: CDR1 SGHTA, CDR2 FQGNSA. With 10 bases clipped from V and 6 bases from J, the junction kept 8 bases outside the gene matches. CDR3 size: 13 residues. The CDR3 nucleotides read TGTGCCAACCTAGCGGGTTTTTCCAATGAGCAGTTCTTC. It specifies CANLAGFSNEQFF.

For the CDR3, the DNA is TGTGCCAGTCTGAGTGACAGGGGACGAAATGAGCAGTTCTTC. It is translated as CASLSDRGRNEQFF. V usage is TRBV2 and J usage is TRBJ2-1; the match to TRBD1 covers 8 bases. CDR1 and CDR2 from the germline V gene are SNHLY and FYNNEI. The length of the CDR3 is 14 residues. V lost 9 bases and J lost 7; bases outside the gene matches: 11. The entire variable domain, with the rest obtained from reference TRBV2 and TRBJ2-1, is as follows: EPEVTQTPSHQVTQMGQEVILRCVPISNHLYFYWYRQILGQKVEFLVSFYNNEISEKSEIFDDQFSVERPDGSNFTLKIRSTKLEDSAMYFCASLSDRGRNEQFFGPGTRLTVL.

The chain couples TRBV5-1 to TRBJ1-1; D remains unclear. Germline lookup yields CDR1 SGHRS and CDR2 YFSETQ. CDR3 length equals 14 residues. Trimming stripped 3 bases from V and 1 base from J, with 10 bases between. The CDR3 DNA follows: TGCGCCAGCAGCTCGTCGGGCCCGAACACTGAAGCTTTCTTT. This encodes CASSSSGPNTEAFF.

The chain uses TRBV29-1 and TRBJ2-6, with D uncertain. Looked up from germline, CDR1 is SQVTM and CDR2 is ANQGSEA. The CDR3 covers 11 residues. V lost 7 bases and J 11 bases, leaving 12 bases between the germline ends. Written as DNA, the CDR3 is TGCAGCGCTCAAATCTCGGACGTCCTGACTTTC. Protein product: CSAQISDVLTF.

This clone has a single count. The V call is TRBV3-1 (or the pseudogene TRBV3-2), the J call TRBJ2-4, with 13 bases aligning to TRBD2. Germline CDR1 is LGHDT and CDR2 is YNNKEL (reference sequence). This CDR3 is 19 amino acids long. V lost 2 bases and J lost 1; bases outside the gene matches: 8. As DNA, the CDR3 is TGTGCCAGCAGCCAAAGGACTAGCGGGAGATGGGTGGCCAAAAACATTCAGTACTTC. This translates into CASSQRTSGRWVAKNIQYF.

The genes are TRBV19 and TRBJ2-4, with D possibly being TRBD2 (5 bases). The CDR3 contains 13 residues. The germline gives CDR1 LNHDA, CDR2 SQIVND (reference sequence). Trimming took 1 base from V and 8 from J, leaving 9 bases between them. Here the CDR3 DNA reads TGTGCCAGTAGTATAGTGCCGCGGGACATTCAGTACTTC. Encoded protein: CASSIVPRDIQYF.